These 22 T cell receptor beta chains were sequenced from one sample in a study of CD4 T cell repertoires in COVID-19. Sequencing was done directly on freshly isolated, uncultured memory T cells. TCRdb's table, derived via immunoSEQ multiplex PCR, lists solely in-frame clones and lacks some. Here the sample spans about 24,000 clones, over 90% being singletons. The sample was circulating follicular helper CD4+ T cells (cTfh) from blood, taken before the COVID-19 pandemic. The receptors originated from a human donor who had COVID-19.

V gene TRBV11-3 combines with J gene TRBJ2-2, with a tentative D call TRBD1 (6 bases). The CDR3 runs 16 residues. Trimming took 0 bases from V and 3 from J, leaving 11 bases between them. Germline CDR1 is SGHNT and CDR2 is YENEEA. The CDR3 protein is CASSLDTGQYTGELFF. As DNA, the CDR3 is TGTGCCAGCAGCTTAGATACGGGACAATACACCGGGGAGCTGTTTTTT.

The CDR3 bases are TGTGCCAGCAGCTTACTAGCGGGAGCGAACACCGGGGAGCTGTTTTTT. Translated, it gives CASSLLAGANTGELFF. This chain uses TRBV7-3 with TRBJ2-2, with TRBD2 matching over 10 bases. Germline assignment: CDR1 SGHTA and CDR2 FQGTGA. This CDR3 contains 16 residues. V lost 2 bases, J lost 0 bases, and 0 bases stayed unmatched.

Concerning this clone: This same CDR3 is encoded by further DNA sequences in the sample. CDR3 sequence: CASSPDRGEKLFF. The CDR3 nucleotides are TGTGCCAGCAGCCCGGACAGGGGAGAAAAACTGTTTTTT. This chain connects TRBV6-5 to TRBJ1-4; 9 bases fit TRBD1. CDR3 size: 13 residues. V lost 6 bases and J lost 8; bases outside the gene matches: 4. The germline V gene encodes CDR1 MNHEY and CDR2 SVGAGI.

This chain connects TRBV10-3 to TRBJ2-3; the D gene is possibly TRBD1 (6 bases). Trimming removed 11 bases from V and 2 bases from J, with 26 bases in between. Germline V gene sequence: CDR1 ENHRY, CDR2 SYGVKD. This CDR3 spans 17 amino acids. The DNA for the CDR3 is TGTGCCCTAAAAGCGGACAGAAAGAAGGGGAACACAGATACGCAGTATTTT. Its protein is CALKADRKKGNTDTQYF.

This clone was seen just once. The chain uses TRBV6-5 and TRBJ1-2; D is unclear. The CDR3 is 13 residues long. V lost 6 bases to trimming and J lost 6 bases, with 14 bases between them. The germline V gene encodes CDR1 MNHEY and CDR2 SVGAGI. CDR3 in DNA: TGTGCCAGCAGCCCCTCGAGGCAGCATGGCTACACCTTC. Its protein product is CASSPSRQHGYTF.

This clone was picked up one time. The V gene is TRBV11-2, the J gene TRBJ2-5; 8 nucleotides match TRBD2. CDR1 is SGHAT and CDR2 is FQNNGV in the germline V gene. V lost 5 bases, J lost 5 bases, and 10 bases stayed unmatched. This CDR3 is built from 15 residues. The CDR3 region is CASSQAGTRLETQYF. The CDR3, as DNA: TGTGCCAGCAGCCAAGCCGGGACTAGGTTGGAGACCCAGTACTTC.

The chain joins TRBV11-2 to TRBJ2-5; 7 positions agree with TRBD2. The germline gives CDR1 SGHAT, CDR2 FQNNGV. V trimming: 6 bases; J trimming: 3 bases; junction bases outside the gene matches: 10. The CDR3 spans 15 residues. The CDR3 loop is CASRSRTGGKETQYF. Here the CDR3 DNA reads TGTGCCAGCAGGTCCCGTACGGGGGGAAAAGAGACCCAGTACTTC.

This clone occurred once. The CDR3: CASSESTVSGNTIYF. CDR3 coding DNA: TGTGCCAGCAGTGAATCGACAGTCTCTGGAAACACCATATATTTT. J is TRBJ1-3 and V is TRBV25-1; D possibly corresponds to TRBD1 (5 bases). The CDR3 spans 15 residues. V lost 1 base and J lost 0, with 7 bases in between. From germline, CDR1 is MGHDK and CDR2 SYGVNS. The whole variable domain, remainder taken from reference TRBV25-1 and TRBJ1-3, is EADIYQTPRYLVIGTGKKITLECSQTMGHDKMYWYQQDPGMELHLIHYSYGVNSTEKGDLSSESTVSRIRTEHFPLTLESARPSHTSQYLCASSESTVSGNTIYFGEGSWLTVV.

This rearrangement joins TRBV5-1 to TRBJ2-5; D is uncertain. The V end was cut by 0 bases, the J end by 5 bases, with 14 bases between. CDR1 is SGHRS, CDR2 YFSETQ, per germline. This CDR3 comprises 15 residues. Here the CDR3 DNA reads TGCGCCAGCAGCTTGGGTGACCTGGAGAGGGAGACCCAGTACTTC. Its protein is CASSLGDLERETQYF.

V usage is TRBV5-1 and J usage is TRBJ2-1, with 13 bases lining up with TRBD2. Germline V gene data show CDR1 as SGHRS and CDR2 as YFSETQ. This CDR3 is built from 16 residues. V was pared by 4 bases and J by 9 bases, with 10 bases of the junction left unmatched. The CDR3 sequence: CASSAGTSGMRGEQFF. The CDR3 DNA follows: TGCGCCAGCAGCGCCGGGACTAGCGGGATGAGGGGTGAGCAGTTCTTC.

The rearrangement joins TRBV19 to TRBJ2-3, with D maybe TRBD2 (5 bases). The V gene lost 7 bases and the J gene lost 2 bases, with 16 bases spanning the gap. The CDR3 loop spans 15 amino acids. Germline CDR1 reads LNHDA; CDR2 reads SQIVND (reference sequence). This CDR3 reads CASKTSGGLTDTQYF. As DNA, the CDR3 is TGTGCCAGTAAAACGAGCGGAGGCCTCACAGATACGCAGTATTTT.

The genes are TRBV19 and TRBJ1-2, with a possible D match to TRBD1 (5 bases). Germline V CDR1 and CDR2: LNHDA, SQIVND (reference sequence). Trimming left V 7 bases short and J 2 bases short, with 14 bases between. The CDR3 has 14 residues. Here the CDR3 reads CASTPWGVNYGYTF. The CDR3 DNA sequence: TGTGCCAGTACCCCGTGGGGGGTCAACTATGGCTACACCTTC.

CDR3 in amino acids: CASSQESAATYEQYF. The CDR3 DNA reads TGTGCCAGCAGCCAAGAAAGTGCAGCGACCTACGAGCAGTACTTC. The chain is built from TRBV4-2 and TRBJ2-7; the D is unclear. V was trimmed by 0 bases and J by 2 bases, leaving 11 bases between them. CDR3 length: 15 amino acids. CDR1 is LGHNA and CDR2 is YNFKEQ in the germline V gene.

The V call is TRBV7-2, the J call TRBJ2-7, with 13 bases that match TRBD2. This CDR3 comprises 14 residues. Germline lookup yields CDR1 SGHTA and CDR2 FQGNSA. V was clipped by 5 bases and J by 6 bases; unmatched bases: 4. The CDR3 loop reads CASSDTSGRGEQYF. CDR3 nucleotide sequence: TGTGCCAGCAGCGATACTAGCGGGAGGGGCGAGCAGTACTTC. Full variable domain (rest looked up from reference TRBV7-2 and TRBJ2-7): GAGVSQSPSNKVTEKGKDVELRCDPISGHTALYWYRQSLGQGLEFLIYFQGNSAPDKSGLPSDRFSAERTGGSVSTLTIQRTQQEDSAVYLCASSDTSGRGEQYFGPGTRLTVT.

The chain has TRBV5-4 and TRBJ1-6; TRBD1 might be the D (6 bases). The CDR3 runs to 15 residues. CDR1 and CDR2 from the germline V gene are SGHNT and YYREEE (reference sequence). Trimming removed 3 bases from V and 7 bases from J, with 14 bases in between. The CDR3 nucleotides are TGTGCCAGCAGCTCTGAAACAGGGACAAATTCACCCCTCCACTTT. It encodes CASSSETGTNSPLHF.

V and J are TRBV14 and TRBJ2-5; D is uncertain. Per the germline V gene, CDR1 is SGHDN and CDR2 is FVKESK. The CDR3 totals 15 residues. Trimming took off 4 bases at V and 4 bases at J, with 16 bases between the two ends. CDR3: CASSLQTSKRETQYF. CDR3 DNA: TGTGCCAGCAGCCTCCAGACAAGTAAGAGAGAGACCCAGTACTTC.

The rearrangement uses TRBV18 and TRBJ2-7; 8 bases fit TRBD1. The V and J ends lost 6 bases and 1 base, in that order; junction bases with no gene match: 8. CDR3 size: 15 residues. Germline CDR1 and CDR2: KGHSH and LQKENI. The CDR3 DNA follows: TGTGCCAGCTCCTCTAGGACAGGGAAGTCCTACGAGCAGTACTTC. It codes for CASSSRTGKSYEQYF. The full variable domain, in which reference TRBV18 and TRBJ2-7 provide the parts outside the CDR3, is NAGVMQNPRHLVRRRGQEARLRCSPMKGHSHVYWYRQLPEEGLKFMVYLQKENIIDESGMPKERFSAEFPKEGPSILRIQQVVRGDSAAYFCASSSRTGKSYEQYFGPGTRLTVT.

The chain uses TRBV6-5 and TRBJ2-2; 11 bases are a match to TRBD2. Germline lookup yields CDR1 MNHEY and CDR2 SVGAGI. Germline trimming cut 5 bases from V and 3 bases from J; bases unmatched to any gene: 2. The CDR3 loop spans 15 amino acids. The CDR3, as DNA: TGTGCCAGCAGTCCGGGACTAGCGGACACCGGGGAGCTGTTTTTT. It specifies CASSPGLADTGELFF.

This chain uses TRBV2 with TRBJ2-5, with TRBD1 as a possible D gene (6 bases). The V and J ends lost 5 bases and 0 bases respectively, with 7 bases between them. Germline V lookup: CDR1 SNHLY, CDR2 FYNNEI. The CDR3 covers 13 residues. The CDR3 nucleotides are TGTGCCAGCAGTCGGGACAACCAAGAGACCCAGTACTTC. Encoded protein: CASSRDNQETQYF.

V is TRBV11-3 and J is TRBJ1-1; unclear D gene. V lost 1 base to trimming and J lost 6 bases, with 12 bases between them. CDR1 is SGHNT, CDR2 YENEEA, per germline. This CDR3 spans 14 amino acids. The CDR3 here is CASSLGRPGAEAFF. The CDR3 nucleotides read TGTGCCAGCAGCTTAGGTCGCCCCGGGGCTGAAGCTTTCTTT.

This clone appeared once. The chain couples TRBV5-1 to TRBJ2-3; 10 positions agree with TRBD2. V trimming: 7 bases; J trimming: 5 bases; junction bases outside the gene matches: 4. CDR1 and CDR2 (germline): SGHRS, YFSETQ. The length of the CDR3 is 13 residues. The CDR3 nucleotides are TGCGCCAGCTATACTAGCGGGGAAGATACGCAGTATTTT. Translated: CASYTSGEDTQYF.

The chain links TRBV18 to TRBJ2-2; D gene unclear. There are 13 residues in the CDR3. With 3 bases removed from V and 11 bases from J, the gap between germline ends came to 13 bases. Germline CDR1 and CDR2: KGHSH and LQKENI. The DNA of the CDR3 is TGTGCCAGCTCACCCAGTGGCCGCAGTGAGCTGTTTTTT. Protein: CASSPSGRSELFF.